This TCR beta chain was profiled in a study of blood T cell repertoires in COVID-19. For the study at large: Researchers got acute and convalescent COVID-19 samples from the United States, Italy and Spain.

This clone was found a few times. TCRdb keeps only in-frame clones here, not all; method: immunoSEQ multiplex PCR. Here the sample spans approximately 300,000 clones, more than 70% being singletons. Trimming cost V 0 bases and J 1 base, with 15 bases left between them. Germline V gene data show CDR1 as MNHEY and CDR2 as SMNVEV (reference sequence). CDR3 length: 17 amino acids. The sequenced material came from peripheral blood. The clonotype comes from a woman in her fifties or sixties with acute or convalescent COVID-19. The chain employs TRBV27 and TRBJ1-2, with D maybe TRBD1 (6 bases). The CDR3 reads CASSLSSSGGDNYGYTF. In DNA form, the CDR3 reads TGTGCCAGCAGTTTATCGTCAAGTGGGGGCGATAACTATGGCTACACCTTC.